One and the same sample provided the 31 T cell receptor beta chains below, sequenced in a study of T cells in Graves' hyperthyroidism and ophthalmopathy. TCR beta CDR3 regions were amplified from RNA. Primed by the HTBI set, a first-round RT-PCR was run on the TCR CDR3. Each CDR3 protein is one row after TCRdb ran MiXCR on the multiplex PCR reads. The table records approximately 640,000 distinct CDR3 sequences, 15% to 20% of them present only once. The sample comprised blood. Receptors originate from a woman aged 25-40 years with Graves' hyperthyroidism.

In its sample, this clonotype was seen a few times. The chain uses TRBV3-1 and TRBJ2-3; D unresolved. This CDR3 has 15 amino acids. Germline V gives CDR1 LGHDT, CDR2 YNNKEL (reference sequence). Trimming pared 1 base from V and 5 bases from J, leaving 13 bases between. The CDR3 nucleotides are TGTGCCAGCAGCCAAGGTCCCAGGAGCCGAGATACGCAGTATTTT. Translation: CASSQGPRSRDTQYF.

CDR3 bases: TGCAGTGCCATGGGACTAGCGGGAGGGCGATCCTACGAGCAGTACTTC. Its protein is CSAMGLAGGRSYEQYF. This chain connects TRBV20-1 to TRBJ2-7; 16 bases fit TRBD2. Germline CDR1 DFQATT, CDR2 SNEGSKA (reference sequence). V shed 6 bases, J shed 1 base, and the junction held 6 bases outside the gene matches. This CDR3 region has 16 residues.

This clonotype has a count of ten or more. CDR3 amino acids: CASSEIAGPFYEQYF. DNA of the CDR3: TGTGCCAGCAGCGAAATAGCGGGTCCCTTCTACGAGCAGTACTTC. The V gene is TRBV6-1, the J gene TRBJ2-7; TRBD2 agrees at 7 bases. The ends lost 6 bases at V and 3 bases at J; junction bases unmatched: 11. The CDR3 extends over 15 amino acids. Germline values: CDR1 MNHNS, CDR2 SASEGT.

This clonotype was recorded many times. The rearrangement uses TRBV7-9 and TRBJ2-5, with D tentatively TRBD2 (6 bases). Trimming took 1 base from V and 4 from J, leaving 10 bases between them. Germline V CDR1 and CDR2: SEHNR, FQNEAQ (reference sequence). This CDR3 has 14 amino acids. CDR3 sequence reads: CASSLGPGVETQYF. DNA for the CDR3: TGTGCCAGCAGCTTAGGTCCGGGGGTAGAGACCCAGTACTTC.

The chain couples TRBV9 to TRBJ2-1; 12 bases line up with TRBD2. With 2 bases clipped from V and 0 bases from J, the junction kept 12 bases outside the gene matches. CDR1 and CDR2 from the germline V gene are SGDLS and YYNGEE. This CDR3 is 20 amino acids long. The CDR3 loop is CASSVPGASGRASSYNEQFF. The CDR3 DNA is TGTGCCAGCAGCGTCCCAGGGGCTAGCGGGAGGGCCAGCTCCTACAATGAGCAGTTCTTC. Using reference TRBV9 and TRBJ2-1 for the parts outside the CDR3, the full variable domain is DSGVTQTPKHLITATGQRVTLRCSPRSGDLSVYWYQQSLDQGLQFLIQYYNGEERAKGNILERFSAQQFPDLHSELNLSSLELGDSALYFCASSVPGASGRASSYNEQFFGPGTRLTVL.

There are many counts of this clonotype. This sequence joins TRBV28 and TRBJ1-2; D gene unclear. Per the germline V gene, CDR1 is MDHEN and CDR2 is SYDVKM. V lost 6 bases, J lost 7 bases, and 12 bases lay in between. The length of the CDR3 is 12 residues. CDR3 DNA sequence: TGTGCCAGCAGCCCCAGTAAGGTTGGCTACACCTTC. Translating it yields CASSPSKVGYTF.

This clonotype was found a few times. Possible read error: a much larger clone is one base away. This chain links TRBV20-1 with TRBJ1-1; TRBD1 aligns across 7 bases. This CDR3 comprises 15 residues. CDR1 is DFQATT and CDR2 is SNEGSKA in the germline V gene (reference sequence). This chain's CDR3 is CNASSGQELNTEAFF. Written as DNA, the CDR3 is TGCAATGCTAGTTCTGGACAGGAGCTGAACACTGAAGCTTTCTTT.

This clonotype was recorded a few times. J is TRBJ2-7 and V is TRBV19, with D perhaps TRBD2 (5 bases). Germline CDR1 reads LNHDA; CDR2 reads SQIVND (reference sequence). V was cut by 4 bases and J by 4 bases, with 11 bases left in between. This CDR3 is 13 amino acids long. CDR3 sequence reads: CASSTRDAYEQYF. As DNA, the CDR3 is TGTGCCAGTAGTACACGGGATGCATACGAGCAGTACTTC.

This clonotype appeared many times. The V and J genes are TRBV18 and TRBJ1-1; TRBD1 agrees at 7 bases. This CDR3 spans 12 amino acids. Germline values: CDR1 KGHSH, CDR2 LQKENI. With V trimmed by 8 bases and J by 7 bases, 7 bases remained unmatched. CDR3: CASSPGTVEAFF. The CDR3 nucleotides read TGTGCCAGCAGCCCTGGGACAGTTGAAGCTTTCTTT.

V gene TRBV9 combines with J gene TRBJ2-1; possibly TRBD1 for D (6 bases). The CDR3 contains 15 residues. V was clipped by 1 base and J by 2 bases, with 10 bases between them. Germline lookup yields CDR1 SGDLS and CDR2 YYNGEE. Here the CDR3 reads CASSVSPGAYNEQFF. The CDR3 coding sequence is TGTGCCAGCAGCGTATCGCCAGGGGCCTACAATGAGCAGTTCTTC.

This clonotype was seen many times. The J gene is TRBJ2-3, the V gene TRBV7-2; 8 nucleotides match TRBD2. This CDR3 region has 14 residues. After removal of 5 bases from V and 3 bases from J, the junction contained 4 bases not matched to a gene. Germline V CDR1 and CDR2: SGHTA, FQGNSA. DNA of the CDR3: TGTGCCAGCAGCCTGAGACTAGCGACAGATACGCAGTATTTT. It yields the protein CASSLRLATDTQYF.

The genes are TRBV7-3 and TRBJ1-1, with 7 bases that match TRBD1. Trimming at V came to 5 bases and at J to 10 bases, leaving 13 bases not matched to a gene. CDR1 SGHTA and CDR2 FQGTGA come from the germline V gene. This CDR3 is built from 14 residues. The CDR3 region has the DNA TGTGCCAGCAGCCCCCGACAGGGAGGGAGCGTAGCTTTCTTT. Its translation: CASSPRQGGSVAFF. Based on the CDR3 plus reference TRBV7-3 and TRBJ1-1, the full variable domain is GAGVSQTPSNKVTEKGKYVELRCDPISGHTALYWYRQSLGQGPEFLIYFQGTGAADDSGLPNDRFFAVRPEGSVSTLKIQRTERGDSAVYLCASSPRQGGSVAFFGQGTRLTVV.

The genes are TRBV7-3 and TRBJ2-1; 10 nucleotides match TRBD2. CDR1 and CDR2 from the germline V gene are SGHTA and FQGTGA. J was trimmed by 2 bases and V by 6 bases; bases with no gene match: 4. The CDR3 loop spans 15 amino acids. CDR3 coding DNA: TGTGCCAGCAGTTACACTAGCGGGACCTACAATGAGCAGTTCTTC. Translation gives CASSYTSGTYNEQFF.

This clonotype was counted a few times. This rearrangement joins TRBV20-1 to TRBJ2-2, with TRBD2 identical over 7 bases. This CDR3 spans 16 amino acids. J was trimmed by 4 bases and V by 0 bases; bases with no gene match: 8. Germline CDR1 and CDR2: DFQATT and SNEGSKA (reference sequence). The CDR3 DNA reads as TGCAGTGCTAGAGATGGGGGGGTTGGTGGCACCGGGGAGCTGTTTTTT. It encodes CSARDGGVGGTGELFF.

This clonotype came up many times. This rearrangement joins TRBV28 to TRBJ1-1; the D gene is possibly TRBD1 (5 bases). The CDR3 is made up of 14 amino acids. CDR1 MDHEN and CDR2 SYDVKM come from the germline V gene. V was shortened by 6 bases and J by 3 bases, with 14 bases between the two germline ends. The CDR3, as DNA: TGTGCCAGCAGCTTCGAGGGGAGATACACTGAAGCTTTCTTT. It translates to CASSFEGRYTEAFF.

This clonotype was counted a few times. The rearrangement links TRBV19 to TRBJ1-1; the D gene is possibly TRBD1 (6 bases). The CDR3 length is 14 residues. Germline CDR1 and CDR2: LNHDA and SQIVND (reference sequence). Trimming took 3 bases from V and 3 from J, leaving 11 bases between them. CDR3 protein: CASSIVGGYTEAFF. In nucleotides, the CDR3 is TGTGCCAGTAGTATCGTTGGGGGCTACACTGAAGCTTTCTTT.

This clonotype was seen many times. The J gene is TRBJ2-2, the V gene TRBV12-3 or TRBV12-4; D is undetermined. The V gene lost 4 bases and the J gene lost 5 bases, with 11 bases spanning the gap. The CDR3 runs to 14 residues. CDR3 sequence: CASSSRTETGELFF. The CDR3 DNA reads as TGTGCCAGCAGTTCGAGGACGGAGACCGGGGAGCTGTTTTTT.

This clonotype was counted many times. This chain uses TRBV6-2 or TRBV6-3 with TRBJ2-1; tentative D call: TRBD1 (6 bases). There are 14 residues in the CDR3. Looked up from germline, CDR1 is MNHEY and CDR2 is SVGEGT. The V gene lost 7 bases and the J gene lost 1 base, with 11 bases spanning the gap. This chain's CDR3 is CASTRDNSYNEQFF. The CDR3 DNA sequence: TGTGCCAGCACCCGGGACAATTCCTACAATGAGCAGTTCTTC.

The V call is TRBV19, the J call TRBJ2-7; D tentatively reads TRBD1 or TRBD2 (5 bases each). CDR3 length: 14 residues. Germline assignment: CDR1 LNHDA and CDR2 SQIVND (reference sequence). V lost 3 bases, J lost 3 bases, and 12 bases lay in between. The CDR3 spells CASSIRDGFYEQYF. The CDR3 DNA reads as TGTGCCAGTAGTATCAGGGACGGGTTCTACGAGCAGTACTTC.

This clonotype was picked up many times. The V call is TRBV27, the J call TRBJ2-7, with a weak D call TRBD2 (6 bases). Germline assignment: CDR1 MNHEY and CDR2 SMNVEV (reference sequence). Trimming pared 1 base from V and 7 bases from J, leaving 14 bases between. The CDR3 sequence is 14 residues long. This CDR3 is CASSLFGSGEEQYF. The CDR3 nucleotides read TGTGCCAGCAGTTTATTCGGGAGCGGCGAAGAGCAGTACTTC.

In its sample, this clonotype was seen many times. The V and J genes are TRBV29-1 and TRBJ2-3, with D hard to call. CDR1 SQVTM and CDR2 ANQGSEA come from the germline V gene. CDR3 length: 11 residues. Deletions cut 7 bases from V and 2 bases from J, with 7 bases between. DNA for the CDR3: TGCAGCGCGGGCAACACAGATACGCAGTATTTT. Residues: CSAGNTDTQYF.

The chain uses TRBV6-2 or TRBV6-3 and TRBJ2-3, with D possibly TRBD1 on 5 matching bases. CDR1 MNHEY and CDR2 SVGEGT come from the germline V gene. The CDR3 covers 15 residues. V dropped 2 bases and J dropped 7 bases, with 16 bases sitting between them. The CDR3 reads CASSYGQGVINTQYF. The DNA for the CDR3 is TGTGCCAGCAGTTACGGGCAAGGGGTAATCAATACGCAGTATTTT.

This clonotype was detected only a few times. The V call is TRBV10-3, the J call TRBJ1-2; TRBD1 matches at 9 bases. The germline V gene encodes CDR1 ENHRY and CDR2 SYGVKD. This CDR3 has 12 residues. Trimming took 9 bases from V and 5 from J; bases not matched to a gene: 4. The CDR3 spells CAIGTGIYGYTF. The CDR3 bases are TGTGCCATAGGGACAGGGATTTATGGCTACACCTTC.

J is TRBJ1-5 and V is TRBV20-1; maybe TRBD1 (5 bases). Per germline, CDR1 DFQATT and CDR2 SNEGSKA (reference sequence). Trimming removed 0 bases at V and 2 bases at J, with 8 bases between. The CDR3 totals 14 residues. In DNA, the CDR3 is TGCAGTGCTAGAGACAGGGTTGGCAATCAGCCCCAGCATTTT. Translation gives CSARDRVGNQPQHF.

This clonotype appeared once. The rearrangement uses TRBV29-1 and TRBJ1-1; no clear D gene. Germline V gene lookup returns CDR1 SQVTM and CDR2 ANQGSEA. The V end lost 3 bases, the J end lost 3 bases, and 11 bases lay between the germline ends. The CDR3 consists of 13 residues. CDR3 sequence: CSVEIGSYTEAFF. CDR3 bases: TGCAGCGTTGAGATTGGCTCCTACACTGAAGCTTTCTTT. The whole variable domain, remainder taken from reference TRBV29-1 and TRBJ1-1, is SAVISQKPSRDICQRGTSLTIQCQVDSQVTMMFWYRQQPGQSLTLIATANQGSEATYESGFVIDKFPISRPNLTFSTLTVSNMSPEDSSIYLCSVEIGSYTEAFFGQGTRLTVV.

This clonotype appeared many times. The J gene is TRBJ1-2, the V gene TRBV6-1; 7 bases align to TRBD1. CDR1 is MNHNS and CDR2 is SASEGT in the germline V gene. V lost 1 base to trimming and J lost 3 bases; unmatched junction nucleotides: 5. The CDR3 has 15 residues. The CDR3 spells CASSEEGTGDYGYTF. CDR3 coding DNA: TGTGCCAGCAGTGAAGAGGGCACAGGGGACTATGGCTACACCTTC.

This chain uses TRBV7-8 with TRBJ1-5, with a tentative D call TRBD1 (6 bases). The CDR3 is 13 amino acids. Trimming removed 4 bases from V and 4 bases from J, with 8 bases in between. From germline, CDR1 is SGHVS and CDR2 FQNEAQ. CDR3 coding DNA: TGTGCCAGCAGCTCCGGACAGAATCAGCCCCAGCATTTT. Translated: CASSSGQNQPQHF.

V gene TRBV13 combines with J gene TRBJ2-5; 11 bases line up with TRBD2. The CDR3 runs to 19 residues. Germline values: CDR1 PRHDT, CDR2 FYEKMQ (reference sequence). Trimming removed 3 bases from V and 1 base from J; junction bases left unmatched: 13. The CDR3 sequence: CASSFRAGGLAELQETQYF. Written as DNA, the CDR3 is TGTGCCAGCAGCTTCAGGGCGGGGGGACTAGCGGAACTCCAAGAGACCCAGTACTTC.

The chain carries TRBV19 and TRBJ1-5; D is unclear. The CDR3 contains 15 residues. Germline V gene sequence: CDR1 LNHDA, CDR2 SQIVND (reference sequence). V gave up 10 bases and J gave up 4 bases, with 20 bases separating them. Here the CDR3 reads CAIAFARQENQPQHF. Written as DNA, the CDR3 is TGTGCCATCGCGTTCGCGCGACAAGAAAATCAGCCCCAGCATTTT.

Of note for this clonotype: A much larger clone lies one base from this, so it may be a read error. CDR3: CASSSLATLKREIYELYF. CDR3 bases: TGTGCCAGCAGCTCGCTAGCCACCTTGAAGCGGGAGATCTACGAGCTGTACTTC. The genes are TRBV11-2 and TRBJ2-7; 8 bases match TRBD2. This CDR3 is 18 amino acids long. Germline lookup yields CDR1 SGHAT and CDR2 FQNNGV.

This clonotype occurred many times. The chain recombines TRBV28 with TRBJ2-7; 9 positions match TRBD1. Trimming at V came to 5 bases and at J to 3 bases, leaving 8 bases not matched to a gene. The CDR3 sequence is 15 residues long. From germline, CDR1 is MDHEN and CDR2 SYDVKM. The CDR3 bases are TGTGCCAGCAGTACCCCGGGACAGGGACGCTACGAGCAGTACTTC. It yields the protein CASSTPGQGRYEQYF.